Listed below are T cell receptor beta chains from one sample, sequenced in a study of blood T cell repertoires in COVID-19. The assay was immunoSEQ multiplex PCR, and TCRdb's table has in-frame clones only and misses some. The data hold about 150,000 clones, with around 85% observed a single time. Sequencing used peripheral blood. These receptors came from a man in his 60s with COVID-19, enrolled during active disease. Both conserved end residues are trimmed from each CDR3.

V,CDR3
TRBV19,ASSKKTGVTKNIQY
TRBV3-1/TRBV3-2,ASSPFGSGQETQY
TRBV7-8,ASSLESRLNEQF
TRBV9,ASSFRDFATNEQF
TRBV6-1,ASSEGAGYYEQY
TRBV7-3,ASSLSAGATYEQY
TRBV7-2,ASSLERQTTSPLH
TRBV28,ATGRLREKLF
TRBV19,ASGGSNLEHEQF
TRBV5-1,ASSLTGDTGELF
TRBV29-1,SFPLDRASDTEAF
TRBV3-1/TRBV3-2,ASSQDPRQPSGNTIY
TRBV28,ASSLTGGGYGYT
TRBV18,ASSQDRDNSPLH
TRBV19,ASQQVQNTEAF
TRBV9,ASSPRAGRGEAF
TRBV10-3,AISESGAGSETQY
TRBV29-1,SVRIAGREDTQY
TRBV3-1/TRBV3-2,ASSLGRFYEQY
TRBV9,ASSQTRDRGNTQY
TRBV11-1,ASSPGTSGPAGKQF
TRBV14,ASSQHTGSSYNEQF
TRBV28,ASGGGPNQPQH
TRBV4-3,ASSKQGAVPEAF
TRBV19,ASSIDLTGGKAF
TRBV11-2,ASSSWTGRPPNYGYT
TRBV19,ASSPWGLSNQPQH
TRBV13,ASSLGPSAPAGYT
TRBV14,ASSRTGYQPQH
TRBV5-1,ASSPGQGTYNEQF
TRBV7-8,ASSLGGEKLF
TRBV28,ASRLTGSDGYT
TRBV7-2,ASSPPGQGAGSPLH
TRBV5-6,ASSLAKDRVNQPQH
TRBV7-8,ASSYESTVEKLF
TRBV18,ASSPNGKAGEAF
TRBV4-2,ASSQDSVLNTEAF
TRBV7-2,ASSSTQGGIGPQH
TRBV9,ASSVETGVGLETQY
TRBV6-5,ASRTGQENTEAF
TRBV24-1,ATSDRRHPTDTQY
TRBV10-3,AISEHGTSGPSYEQY
TRBV18,ASSPGTGNGEQF
TRBV19,ASSPGDRGYT
TRBV5-1,ASSLRPEAEQY